Below are 6 T cell receptor beta chains sequenced from a single sample in a study of CD8 T cells in ankylosing spondylitis. In TCRdb, the 5' RACE reads were re-called with MiXCR into one record per CDR3 protein. Among 350,000 or so distinct CDR3 sequences, 11% were seen once, and the ten largest hold roughly 9.1%. Sample: blood, either unsorted or a sorted T cell fraction (not recorded which). Every receptor here comes from a female donor with ankylosing spondylitis or in good health (not recorded which).

This clonotype was recorded at least ten times. The chain is built from TRBV20-1 and TRBJ2-5; the D gene is possibly TRBD2 (5 bases). The CDR3 extends over 12 amino acids. Trimming left V 3 bases short and J 1 base short, with 6 bases between. Looked up from germline, CDR1 is DFQATT and CDR2 is SNEGSKA (reference sequence). In DNA form, the CDR3 reads TGCAGTGCTAGTGGGAGCCAAGAGACCCAGTACTTC. Its protein is CSASGSQETQYF.

This clonotype was picked up a small number of times. V is TRBV7-8 and J is TRBJ2-1, with D possibly being TRBD1 (6 bases). V was cut by 5 bases and J by 4 bases, with 12 bases left in between. Germline CDR1 is SGHVS and CDR2 is FQNEAQ. The CDR3 has 14 residues. The CDR3 DNA sequence: TGTGCCAGCAGCATGGGGACACAATACAATGAGCAGTTCTTC. Translating gives CASSMGTQYNEQFF. Full variable domain (rest looked up from reference TRBV7-8 and TRBJ2-1): GAGVSQSPRYKVAKRGQDVALRCDPISGHVSLFWYQQALGQGPEFLTYFQNEAQLDKSGLPSDRFFAERPEGSVSTLKIQRTQQEDSAVYLCASSMGTQYNEQFFGPGTRLTVL.

This clonotype was seen a few times. J is TRBJ2-7 and V is TRBV28; possible D gene TRBD2, 6 bases. Deletions cut 1 base from V and 12 bases from J, with 19 bases between. Germline V lookup: CDR1 MDHEN, CDR2 SYDVKM. This CDR3 is built from 14 residues. CDR3 sequence: CASSLSTGTGTPYF. CDR3 in DNA: TGTGCCAGCAGTTTATCCACCGGGACTGGGACCCCGTACTTC.

The chain uses TRBV7-2 and TRBJ2-7; 9 bases align to TRBD1. Trimming at V came to 6 bases and at J to 4 bases, leaving 13 bases not matched to a gene. CDR1 is SGHTA, CDR2 FQGNSA, per germline. There are 16 residues in the CDR3. CDR3 in amino acids: CASSPASGQGGYEQYF. CDR3 nucleotides: TGTGCCAGCAGTCCCGCGTCGGGACAGGGCGGTTACGAGCAGTACTTC.

This clonotype was found many times. V and J are TRBV20-1 and TRBJ2-1; D gene ambiguous. The CDR3 has 13 residues. Germline V gene lookup returns CDR1 DFQATT and CDR2 SNEGSKA (reference sequence). Trimming stripped 7 bases from V and 0 bases from J, with 10 bases between. The CDR3 sequence is CSEMASSYNEQFF. CDR3 nucleotides: TGCAGTGAGATGGCGTCCTCCTACAATGAGCAGTTCTTC.

In this sample, this clonotype turned up many times. The genes are TRBV5-1 and TRBJ2-3; 10 bases are shared with TRBD2. The CDR3 contains 15 residues. Germline values: CDR1 SGHRS, CDR2 YFSETQ. J was trimmed by 5 bases and V by 3 bases; bases with no gene match: 6. The DNA for the CDR3 is TGCGCCAGCAGCTCAGCGGGAGGGCCTCAAGATACGCAGTATTTT. Translating it yields CASSSAGGPQDTQYF.